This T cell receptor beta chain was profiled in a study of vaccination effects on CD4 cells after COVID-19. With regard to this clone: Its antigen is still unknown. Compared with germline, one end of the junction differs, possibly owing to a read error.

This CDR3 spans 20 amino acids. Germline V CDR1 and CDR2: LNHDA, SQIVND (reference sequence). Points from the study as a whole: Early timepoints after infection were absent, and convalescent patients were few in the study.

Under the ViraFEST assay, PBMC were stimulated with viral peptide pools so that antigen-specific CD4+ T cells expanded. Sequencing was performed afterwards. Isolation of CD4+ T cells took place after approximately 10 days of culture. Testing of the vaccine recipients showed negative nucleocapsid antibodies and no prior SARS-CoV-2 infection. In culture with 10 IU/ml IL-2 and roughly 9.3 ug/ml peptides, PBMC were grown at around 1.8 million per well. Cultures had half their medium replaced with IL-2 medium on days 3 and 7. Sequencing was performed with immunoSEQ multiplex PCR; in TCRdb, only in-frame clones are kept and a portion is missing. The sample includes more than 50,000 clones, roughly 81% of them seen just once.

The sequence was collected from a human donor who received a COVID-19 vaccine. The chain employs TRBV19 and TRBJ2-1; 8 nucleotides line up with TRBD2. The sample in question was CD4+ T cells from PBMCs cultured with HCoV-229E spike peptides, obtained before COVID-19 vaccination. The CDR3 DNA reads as TGTGCCAGTAGTATAGCCGAAATCCTCTTCGAGCGGGGGTCCTTCAATGAGCAGTTCTTC. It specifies CASSIAEILFERGSFNEQFF.